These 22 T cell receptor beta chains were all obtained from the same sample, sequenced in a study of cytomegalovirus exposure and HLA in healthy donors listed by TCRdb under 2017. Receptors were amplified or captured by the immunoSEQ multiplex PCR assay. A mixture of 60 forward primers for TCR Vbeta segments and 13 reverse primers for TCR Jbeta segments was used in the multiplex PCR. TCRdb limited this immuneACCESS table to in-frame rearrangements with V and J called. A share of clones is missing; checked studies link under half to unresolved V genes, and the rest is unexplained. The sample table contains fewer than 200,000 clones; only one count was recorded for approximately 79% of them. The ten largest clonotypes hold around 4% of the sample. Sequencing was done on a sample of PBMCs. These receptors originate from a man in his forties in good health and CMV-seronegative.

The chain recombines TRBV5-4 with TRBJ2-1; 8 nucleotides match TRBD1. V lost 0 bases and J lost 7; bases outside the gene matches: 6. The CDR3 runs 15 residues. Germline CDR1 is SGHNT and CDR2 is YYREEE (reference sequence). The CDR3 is CASSLESQGANEQFF. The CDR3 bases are TGTGCCAGCAGCTTGGAATCGCAGGGGGCAAATGAGCAGTTCTTC.

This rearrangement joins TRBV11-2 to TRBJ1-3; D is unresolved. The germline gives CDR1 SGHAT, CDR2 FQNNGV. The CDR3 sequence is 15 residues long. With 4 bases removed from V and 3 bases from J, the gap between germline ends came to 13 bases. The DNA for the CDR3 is TGTGCCAGCAGCTCCGACTCTAAGGTTGGAAACACCATATATTTT. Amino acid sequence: CASSSDSKVGNTIYF.

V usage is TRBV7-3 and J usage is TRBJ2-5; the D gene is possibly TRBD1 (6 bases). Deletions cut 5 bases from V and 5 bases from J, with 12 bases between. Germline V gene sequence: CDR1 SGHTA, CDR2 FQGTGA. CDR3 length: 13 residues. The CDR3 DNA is TGTGCCAGCAGCGCAACAGGGACGGAGACCCAGTACTTC. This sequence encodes CASSATGTETQYF. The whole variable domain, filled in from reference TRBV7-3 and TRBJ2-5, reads GAGVSQTPSNKVTEKGKYVELRCDPISGHTALYWYRQSLGQGPEFLIYFQGTGAADDSGLPNDRFFAVRPEGSVSTLKIQRTERGDSAVYLCASSATGTETQYFGPGTRLLVL.

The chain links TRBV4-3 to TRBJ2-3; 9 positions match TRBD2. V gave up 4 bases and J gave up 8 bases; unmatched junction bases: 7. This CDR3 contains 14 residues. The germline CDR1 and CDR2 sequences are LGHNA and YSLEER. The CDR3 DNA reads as TGCGCCAGCAGCCCCCAAGGCGGGGGGGGTACGCAGTATTTT. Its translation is CASSPQGGGGTQYF.

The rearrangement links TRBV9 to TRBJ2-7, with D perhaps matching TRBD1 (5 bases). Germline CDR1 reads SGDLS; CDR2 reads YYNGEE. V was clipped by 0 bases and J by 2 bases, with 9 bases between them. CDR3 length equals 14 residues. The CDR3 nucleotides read TGTGCCAGCAGCGTAGGGGCAGGGCCCTACGAGCAGTACTTC. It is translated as CASSVGAGPYEQYF.

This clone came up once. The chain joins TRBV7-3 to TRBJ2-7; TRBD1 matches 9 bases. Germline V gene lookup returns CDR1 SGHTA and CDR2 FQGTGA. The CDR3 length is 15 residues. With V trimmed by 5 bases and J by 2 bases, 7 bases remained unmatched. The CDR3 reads CASSLEQGAPYEQYF. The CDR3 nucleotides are TGTGCCAGCAGCCTCGAACAGGGGGCCCCCTACGAGCAGTACTTC. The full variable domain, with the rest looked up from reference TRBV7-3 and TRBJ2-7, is GAGVSQTPSNKVTEKGKYVELRCDPISGHTALYWYRQSLGQGPEFLIYFQGTGAADDSGLPNDRFFAVRPEGSVSTLKIQRTERGDSAVYLCASSLEQGAPYEQYFGPGTRLTVT.

The CDR3 DNA reads TGTGCCAGCAGCTTAAGTTCGGGGGGCCCAGATACGCAGTATTTT. Translation: CASSLSSGGPDTQYF. The chain recombines TRBV7-9 with TRBJ2-3; the D gene is possibly TRBD2 (7 bases). Trimming took off 2 bases at V and 4 bases at J, with 13 bases between the two ends. There are 15 residues in the CDR3. Germline lookup yields CDR1 SEHNR and CDR2 FQNEAQ (reference sequence).

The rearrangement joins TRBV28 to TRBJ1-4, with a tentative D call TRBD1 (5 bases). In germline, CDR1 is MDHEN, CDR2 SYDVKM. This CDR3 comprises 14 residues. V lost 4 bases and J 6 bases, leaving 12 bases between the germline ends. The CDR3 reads CASSSGWGDEKLFF. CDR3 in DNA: TGTGCCAGCAGTTCAGGGTGGGGGGATGAAAAACTGTTTTTT.

This CDR3 is CASSKEGGGHSNQPQHF. The CDR3 bases are TGTGCCAGCAGCAAAGAAGGGGGTGGGCATAGCAATCAGCCCCAGCATTTT. The chain couples TRBV21-1 to TRBJ1-5; the table's D gene call, TRBD1, was not cross checked with the DNA. TRBV21-1 constitutes a pseudogene. This CDR3 contains 17 residues.

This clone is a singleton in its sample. This CDR3 is CASSPTGLPSYNEQFF. CDR3 bases: TGTGCCAGCAGCCCCACGGGACTTCCCTCCTACAATGAGCAGTTCTTC. This chain uses TRBV13 with TRBJ2-1; possibly TRBD2 for D (6 bases). The germline V gene has CDR1 PRHDT and CDR2 FYEKMQ (reference sequence). The CDR3 is made up of 16 amino acids. The V gene lost 5 bases and the J gene lost 0 bases, with 14 bases spanning the gap.

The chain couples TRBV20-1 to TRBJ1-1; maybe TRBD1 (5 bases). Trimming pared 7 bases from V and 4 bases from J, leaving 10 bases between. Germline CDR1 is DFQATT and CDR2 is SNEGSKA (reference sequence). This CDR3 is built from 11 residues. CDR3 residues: CSESQGTEAFF. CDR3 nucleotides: TGCAGTGAGTCCCAGGGCACTGAAGCTTTCTTT.

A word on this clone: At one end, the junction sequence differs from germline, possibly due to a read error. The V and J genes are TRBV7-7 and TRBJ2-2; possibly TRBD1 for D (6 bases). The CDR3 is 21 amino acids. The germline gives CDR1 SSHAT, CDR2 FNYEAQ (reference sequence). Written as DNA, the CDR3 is TGTGCTAGCAGCTTAGAATCGGACTTTAACCGGGACCAGGGGCTAACCGGGGAGCTGTTTTTT. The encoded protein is CASSLESDFNRDQGLTGELFF.

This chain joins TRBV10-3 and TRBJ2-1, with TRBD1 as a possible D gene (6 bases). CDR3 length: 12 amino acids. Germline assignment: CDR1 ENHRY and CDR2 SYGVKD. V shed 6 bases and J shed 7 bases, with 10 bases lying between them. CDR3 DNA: TGTGCCATCAGCAAGGACAGAAATGAGCAGTTCTTC. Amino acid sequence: CAISKDRNEQFF.

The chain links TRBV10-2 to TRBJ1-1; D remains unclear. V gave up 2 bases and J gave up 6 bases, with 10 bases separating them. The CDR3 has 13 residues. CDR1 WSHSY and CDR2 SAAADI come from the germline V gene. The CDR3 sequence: CASSEAPGPEAFF. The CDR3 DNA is TGCGCCAGCAGTGAGGCCCCTGGGCCTGAAGCTTTCTTT.

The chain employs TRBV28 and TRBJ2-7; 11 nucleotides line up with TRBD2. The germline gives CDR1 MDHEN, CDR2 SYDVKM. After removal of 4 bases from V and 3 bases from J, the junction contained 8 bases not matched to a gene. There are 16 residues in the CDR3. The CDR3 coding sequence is TGTGCCAGCAGTTCGAATAGCGGGGGGGGCCTCTACGAGCAGTACTTC. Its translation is CASSSNSGGGLYEQYF.

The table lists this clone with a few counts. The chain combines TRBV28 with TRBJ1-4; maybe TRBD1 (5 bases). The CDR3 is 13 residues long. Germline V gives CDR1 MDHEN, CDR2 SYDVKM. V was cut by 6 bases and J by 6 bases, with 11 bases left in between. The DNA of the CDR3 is TGTGCCAGCAGGGGGCAATTGGATGAAAAACTGTTTTTT. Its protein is CASRGQLDEKLFF.

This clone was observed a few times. The CDR3 nucleotides read TGTGCCTTGGGGGGAAATACGCAGTATTTT. Translation gives CALGGNTQYF. This chain joins TRBV30 and TRBJ2-3; D might be TRBD2 (6 bases). The CDR3 runs to 10 residues. V was clipped by 7 bases and J by 7 bases, with 9 bases between them. CDR1 GTSNPN and CDR2 SVGIG come from the germline V gene (reference sequence). Full variable domain (outside the CDR3, taken from reference TRBV30 and TRBJ2-3): SQTIHQWPATLVQPVGSPLSLECTVEGTSNPNLYWYRQAAGRGLQLLFYSVGIGQISSEVPQNLSASRPQDRQFILSSKKLLLSDSGFYLCALGGNTQYFGPGTRLTVL.

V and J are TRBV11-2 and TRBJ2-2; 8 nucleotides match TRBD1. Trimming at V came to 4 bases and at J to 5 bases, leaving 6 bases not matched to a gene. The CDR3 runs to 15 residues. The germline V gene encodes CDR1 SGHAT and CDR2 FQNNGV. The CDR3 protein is CASSSVRGQTGELFF. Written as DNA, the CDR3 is TGTGCCAGCAGCTCAGTCAGGGGGCAAACCGGGGAGCTGTTTTTT.

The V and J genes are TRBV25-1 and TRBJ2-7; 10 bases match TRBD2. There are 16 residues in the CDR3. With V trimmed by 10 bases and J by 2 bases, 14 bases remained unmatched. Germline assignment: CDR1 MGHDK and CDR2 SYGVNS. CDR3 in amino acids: CATTDSPSGGAYEQYF. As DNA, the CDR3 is TGTGCCACCACTGACTCGCCCAGCGGGGGGGCCTACGAGCAGTACTTC.

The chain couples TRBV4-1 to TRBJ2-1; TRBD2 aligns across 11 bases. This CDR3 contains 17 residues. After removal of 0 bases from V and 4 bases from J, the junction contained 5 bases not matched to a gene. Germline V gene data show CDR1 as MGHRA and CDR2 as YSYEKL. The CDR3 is CASSQEPSSGGYNEQFF. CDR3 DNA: TGCGCCAGCAGCCAAGAACCCTCTAGCGGGGGGTACAATGAGCAGTTCTTC.

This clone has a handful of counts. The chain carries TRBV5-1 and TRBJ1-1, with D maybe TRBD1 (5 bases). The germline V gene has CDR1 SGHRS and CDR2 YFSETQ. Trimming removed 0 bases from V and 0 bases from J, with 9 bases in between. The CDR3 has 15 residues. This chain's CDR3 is CASSLDQGMNTEAFF. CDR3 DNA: TGCGCCAGCAGCTTGGATCAGGGCATGAACACTGAAGCTTTCTTT.

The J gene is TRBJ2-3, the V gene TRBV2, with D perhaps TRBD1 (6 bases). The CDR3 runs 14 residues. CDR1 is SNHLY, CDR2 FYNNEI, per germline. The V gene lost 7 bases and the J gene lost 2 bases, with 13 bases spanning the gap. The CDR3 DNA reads TGTGCCAGCATGGACAGTGGGTTCACAGATACGCAGTATTTT. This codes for CASMDSGFTDTQYF.